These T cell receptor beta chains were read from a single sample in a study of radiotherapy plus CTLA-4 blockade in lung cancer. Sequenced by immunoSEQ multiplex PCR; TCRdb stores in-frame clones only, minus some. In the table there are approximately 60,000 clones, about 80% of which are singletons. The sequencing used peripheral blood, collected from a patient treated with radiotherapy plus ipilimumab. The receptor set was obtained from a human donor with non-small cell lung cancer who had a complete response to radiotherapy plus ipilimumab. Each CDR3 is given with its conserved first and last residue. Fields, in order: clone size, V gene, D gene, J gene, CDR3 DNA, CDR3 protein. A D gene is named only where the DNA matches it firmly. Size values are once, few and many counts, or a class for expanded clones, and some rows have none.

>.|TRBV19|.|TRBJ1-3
TGTGCCACGGGGGAGCGCTCTGGAAACACCATATATTTT
CATGERSGNTIYF
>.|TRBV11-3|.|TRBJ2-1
TGTGCCAGCAGCTTAGAGGTCGACAATGAGCAGTTCTTC
CASSLEVDNEQFF
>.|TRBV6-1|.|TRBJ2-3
TGTGCCAGCAGTGTTAGCCCCCTTGGCACAGATACGCAGTATTTT
CASSVSPLGTDTQYF
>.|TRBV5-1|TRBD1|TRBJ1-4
TGCGCCAGCAGCTGGGCCGAAAGGACAGGAATTCCTTTTTTT
CASSWAERTGIPFF
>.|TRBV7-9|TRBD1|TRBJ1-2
TGTGCCAGCAGCTCGACAGGGGTGGAAGTCGACTATGGCTACACCTTC
CASSSTGVEVDYGYTF
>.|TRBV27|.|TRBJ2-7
TGTGCCAGCAGTTTAGGGACCGGGTACGAGCAGTACTTC
CASSLGTGYEQYF
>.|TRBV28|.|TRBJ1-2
TGTGCCAGCAGTTTGATAGATGGCTACACCTTC
CASSLIDGYTF
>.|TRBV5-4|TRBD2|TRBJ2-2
TGTGCCAGCAGCTTAGGACTAGCGGGGTACACCGGGGAGCTGTTTTTT
CASSLGLAGYTGELFF
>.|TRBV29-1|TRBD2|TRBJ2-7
TGCAGCGTTGGTGGGACTACCTCCTACGAGCAGTACTTC
CSVGGTTSYEQYF
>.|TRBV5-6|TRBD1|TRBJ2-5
TGTGCCAGCAGCTGGGACAGGGCCCAAGAGACCCAGTACTTC
CASSWDRAQETQYF
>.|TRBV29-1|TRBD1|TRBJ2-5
TGCAGCGTTGGGACAGGGGGCGCGGAGACCCAGTACTTC
CSVGTGGAETQYF
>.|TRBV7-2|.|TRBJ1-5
TGTGCCAGCAGCCCCCGGACAGAGTTTAATCAGCCCCAGCATTTT
CASSPRTEFNQPQHF
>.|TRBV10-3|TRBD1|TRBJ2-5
TGTGCCATCAGCCGGGACAGGGGACCCCAGTACTTC
CAISRDRGPQYF
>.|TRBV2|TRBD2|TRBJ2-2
TGTGCCAGCAGGAGGGCGGGAGGGGCTGCCGGGGAGCTGTTTTTT
CASRRAGGAAGELFF
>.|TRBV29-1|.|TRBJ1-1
TGCAGCGTTGAAAAGAACACTGAAGCTTTCTTT
CSVEKNTEAFF
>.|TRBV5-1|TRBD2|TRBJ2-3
TGCGCCAGCAGCTTGGACGGGAGGGCAACAGATACGCAGTATTTT
CASSLDGRATDTQYF
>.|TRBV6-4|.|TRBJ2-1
TGTGCCAGCAGTGACCCCAACGCGAATGAGCAGTTCTTC
CASSDPNANEQFF
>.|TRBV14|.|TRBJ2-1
TGTGCCAGCAGCCCCTCAACGGTCTACAATGAGCAGTTCTTC
CASSPSTVYNEQFF
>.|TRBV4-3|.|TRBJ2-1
TGCGCCAGCAGCCAAGATGATGGGGTGGGAAGTTGGAACAATGAGCAGTTCTTC
CASSQDDGVGSWNNEQFF
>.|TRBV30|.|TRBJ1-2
TGTGCCTGGAGTTCCTGGGGTCGGGATGGCTACACCTTC
CAWSSWGRDGYTF
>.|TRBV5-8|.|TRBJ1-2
TGTGCCAGCAGCTTGCCCGAGGGATATGGCTACACCTTC
CASSLPEGYGYTF
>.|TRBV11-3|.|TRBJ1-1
TGTGCCAGCAGCTTAGATAGGAGACTGAACACTGAAGCTTTCTTT
CASSLDRRLNTEAFF
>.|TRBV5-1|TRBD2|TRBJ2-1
TGCGCCAGCAGCTTGGCCTTGGCTAGCGGGAGGGCCGCCTACAATGAGCAGTTCTTC
CASSLALASGRAAYNEQFF
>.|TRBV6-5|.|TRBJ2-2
TGTGCCAGCACACACGGGGGGGAGCTGTTTTTT
CASTHGGELFF
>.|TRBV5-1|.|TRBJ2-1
TGCGCCAGCAGCTCTCTCCCGGGTAGCTCCTACAATGAGCAGTTCTTC
CASSSLPGSSYNEQFF
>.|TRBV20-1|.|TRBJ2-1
TGCAGTGCTAATTACCAGCGGTGGCAGTTCTTC
CSANYQRWQFF
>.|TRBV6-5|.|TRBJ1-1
TGTGCCAGCAGTCAACAGGGCCCTGAAGCTTTCTTT
CASSQQGPEAFF
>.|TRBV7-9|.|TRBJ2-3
TGTGCCAGCAGCCTAGACGGCGCGGATACGCAGTATTTT
CASSLDGADTQYF
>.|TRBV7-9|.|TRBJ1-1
TGTGCCAGCAGCTTAGGGGGGAGGAGTCCTGAAGTTTCCTTT
CASSLGGRSPEVSF
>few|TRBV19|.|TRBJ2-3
TGTGCCAGTAGTATTCAGGGAACAGATACGCAGTATTTT
CASSIQGTDTQYF
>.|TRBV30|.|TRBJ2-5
TGTGCCTGGAGCAAGACAGTTCAAGAGACCCAGTACTTC
CAWSKTVQETQYF
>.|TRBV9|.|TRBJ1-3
TGTGCCAGCAGCGTCGACGACAGATCTTCTGGAAACACCATATATTTT
CASSVDDRSSGNTIYF